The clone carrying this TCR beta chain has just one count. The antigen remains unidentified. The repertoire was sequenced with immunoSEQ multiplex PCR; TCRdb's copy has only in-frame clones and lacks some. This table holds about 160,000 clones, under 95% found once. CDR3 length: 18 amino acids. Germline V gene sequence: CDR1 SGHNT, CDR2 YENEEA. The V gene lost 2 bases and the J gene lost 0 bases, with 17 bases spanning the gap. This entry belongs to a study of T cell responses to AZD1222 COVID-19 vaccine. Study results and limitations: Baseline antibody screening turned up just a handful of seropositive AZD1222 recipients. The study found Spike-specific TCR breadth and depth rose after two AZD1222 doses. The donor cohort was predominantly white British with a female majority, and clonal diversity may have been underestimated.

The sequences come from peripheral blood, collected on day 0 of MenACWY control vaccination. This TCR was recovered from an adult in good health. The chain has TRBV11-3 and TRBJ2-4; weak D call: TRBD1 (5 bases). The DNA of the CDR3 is TGTGCCAGCAGCTTAATCCGACGGCAGGGCAGAGCCAAAAACATTCAGTACTTC. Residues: CASSLIRRQGRAKNIQYF.